This TCR beta chain was captured by sequencing in a study of T cells expressing NK-cell markers. There are 15 residues in the CDR3. Germline V gene sequence: CDR1 SGDLS, CDR2 YYNGEE. TCRdb re-called the 5' RACE reads and gives one entry per CDR3 protein, without DNA. This sample's clone table lists about 180,000 distinct CDR3 sequences. This sequence originates from a woman between 18 and 69 years old in good health. The sample consisted of blood T cells: a sorted CD56 or NKG2C T cell subset, CD4+ or CD8+ T cells, or bulk PBMC T cells (not recorded which). The chain has TRBV9 and TRBJ2-1. The CDR3 loop is CASSVGTGTYNEQFF.